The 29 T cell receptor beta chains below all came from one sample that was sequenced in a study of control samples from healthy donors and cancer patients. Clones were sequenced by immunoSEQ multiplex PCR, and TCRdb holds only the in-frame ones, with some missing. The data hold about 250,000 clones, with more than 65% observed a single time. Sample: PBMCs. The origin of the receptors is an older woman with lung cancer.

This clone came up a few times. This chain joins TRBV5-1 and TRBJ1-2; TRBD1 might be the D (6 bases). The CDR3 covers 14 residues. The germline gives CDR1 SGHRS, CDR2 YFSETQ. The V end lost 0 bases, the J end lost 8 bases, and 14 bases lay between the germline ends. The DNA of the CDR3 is TGCGCCAGCAGCTTGGGGAGGGGGGTCGGCGGCTACACCTTC. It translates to CASSLGRGVGGYTF.

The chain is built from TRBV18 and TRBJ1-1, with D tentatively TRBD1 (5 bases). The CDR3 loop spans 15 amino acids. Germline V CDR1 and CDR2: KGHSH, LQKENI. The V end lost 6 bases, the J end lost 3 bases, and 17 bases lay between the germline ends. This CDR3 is CASSTVGGGDTEAFF. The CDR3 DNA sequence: TGTGCCAGCTCCACGGTGGGGGGGGGAGACACTGAAGCTTTCTTT.

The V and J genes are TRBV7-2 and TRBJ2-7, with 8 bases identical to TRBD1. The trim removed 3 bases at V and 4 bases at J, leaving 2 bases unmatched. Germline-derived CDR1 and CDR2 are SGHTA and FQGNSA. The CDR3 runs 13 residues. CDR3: CASSFGQGYEQYF. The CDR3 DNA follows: TGTGCCAGCAGCTTCGGACAGGGATACGAGCAGTACTTC.

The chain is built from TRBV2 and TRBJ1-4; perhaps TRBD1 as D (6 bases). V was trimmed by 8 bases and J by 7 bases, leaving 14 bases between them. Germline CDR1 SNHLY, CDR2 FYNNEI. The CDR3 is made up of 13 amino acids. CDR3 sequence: CASVRGLGEKLFF. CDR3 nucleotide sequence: TGTGCCAGCGTCCGGGGGCTTGGTGAAAAACTGTTTTTT.

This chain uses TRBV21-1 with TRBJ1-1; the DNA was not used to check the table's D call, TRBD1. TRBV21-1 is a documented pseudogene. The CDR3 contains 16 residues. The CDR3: CASSKSGFGIRGQAFF. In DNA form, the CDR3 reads TGTGCCAGCAGCAAGTCCGGTTTCGGTATAAGGGGCCAAGCTTTCTTT.

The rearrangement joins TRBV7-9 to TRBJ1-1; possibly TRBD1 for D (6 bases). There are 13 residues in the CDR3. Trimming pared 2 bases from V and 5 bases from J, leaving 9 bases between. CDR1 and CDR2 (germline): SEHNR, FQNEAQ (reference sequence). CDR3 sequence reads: CASSLQGRTEAFF. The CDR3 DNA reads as TGTGCCAGCAGCTTACAGGGGAGGACTGAAGCTTTCTTT.

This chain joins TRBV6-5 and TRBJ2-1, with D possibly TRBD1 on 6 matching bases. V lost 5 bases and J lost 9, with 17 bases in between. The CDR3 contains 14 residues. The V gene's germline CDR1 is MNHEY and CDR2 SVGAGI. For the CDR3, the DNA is TGTGCCAGCAGTACTAGACCCCAAGGGGGTGAGCAGTTCTTC. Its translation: CASSTRPQGGEQFF.

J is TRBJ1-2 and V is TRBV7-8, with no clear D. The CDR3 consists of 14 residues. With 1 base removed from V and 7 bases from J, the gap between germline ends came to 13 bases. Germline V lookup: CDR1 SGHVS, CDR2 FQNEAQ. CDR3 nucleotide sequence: TGTGCCAGCAGCTTAGGTTTCAGGTCGGCTGGCTACACCTTC. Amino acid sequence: CASSLGFRSAGYTF.

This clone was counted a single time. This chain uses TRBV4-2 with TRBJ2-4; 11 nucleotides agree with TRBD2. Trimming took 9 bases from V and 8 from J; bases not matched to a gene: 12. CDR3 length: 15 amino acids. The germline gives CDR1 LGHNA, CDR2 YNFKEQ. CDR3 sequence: CASPWASGRKDIQYF. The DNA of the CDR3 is TGTGCCAGTCCGTGGGCTAGCGGGAGGAAAGACATTCAGTACTTC.

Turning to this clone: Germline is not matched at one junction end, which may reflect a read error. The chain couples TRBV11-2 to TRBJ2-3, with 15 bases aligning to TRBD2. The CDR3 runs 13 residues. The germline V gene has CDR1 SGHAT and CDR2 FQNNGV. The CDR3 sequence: CASSAGTSGGLSF. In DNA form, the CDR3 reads TGTGCCAGCAGTGCCGGGACTAGCGGGGGGCTATCCTTT.

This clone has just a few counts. In DNA, the CDR3 is TGTGCCAGCAGCGTGTCCCTGGGCCAGCCCCAGCATTTT. Protein sequence: CASSVSLGQPQHF. The chain carries TRBV7-3 and TRBJ1-5, with unresolved D. CDR1 and CDR2 (germline): SGHTA, FQGTGA. V was shortened by 5 bases and J by 7 bases, with 12 bases between the two germline ends. This CDR3 has 13 amino acids.

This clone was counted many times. CDR3 DNA: TGTGCCAGCAGCCGGGGGGTGAACTATGGCTACACCTTC. This translates into CASSRGVNYGYTF. The rearrangement uses TRBV28 and TRBJ1-2; possibly TRBD1 for D (5 bases). V lost 6 bases and J 2 bases, leaving 10 bases between the germline ends. The CDR3 spans 13 residues. Per the germline V gene, CDR1 is MDHEN and CDR2 is SYDVKM.

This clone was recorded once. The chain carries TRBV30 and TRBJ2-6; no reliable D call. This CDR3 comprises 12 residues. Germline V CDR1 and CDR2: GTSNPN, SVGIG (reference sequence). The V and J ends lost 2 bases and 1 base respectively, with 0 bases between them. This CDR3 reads CAWSSGANVLTF. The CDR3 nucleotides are TGTGCCTGGAGTTCTGGGGCCAACGTCCTGACTTTC.

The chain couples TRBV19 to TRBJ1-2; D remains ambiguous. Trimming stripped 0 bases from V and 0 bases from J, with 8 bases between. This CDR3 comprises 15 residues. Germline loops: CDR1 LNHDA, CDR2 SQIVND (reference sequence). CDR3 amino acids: CASSIDRGTNYGYTF. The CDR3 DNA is TGTGCCAGTAGTATAGATCGTGGAACTAACTATGGCTACACCTTC.

CDR3 bases: TGTGCCAGCAGCCGGGGGACTAGCGGGGGGGGCTACTCCTACGAGCAGTACTTC. Encoded protein: CASSRGTSGGGYSYEQYF. The chain joins TRBV13 to TRBJ2-7; 16 bases align to TRBD2. CDR1 is PRHDT, CDR2 FYEKMQ, per germline (reference sequence). The CDR3 extends over 18 amino acids. V lost 5 bases, J lost 0 bases, and 7 bases stayed unmatched.

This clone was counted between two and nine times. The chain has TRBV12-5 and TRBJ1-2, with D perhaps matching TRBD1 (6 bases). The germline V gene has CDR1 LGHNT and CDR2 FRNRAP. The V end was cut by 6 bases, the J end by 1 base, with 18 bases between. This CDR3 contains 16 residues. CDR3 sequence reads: CASGSGHQLDNYGYTF. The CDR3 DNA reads TGTGCTAGTGGATCGGGACACCAACTCGATAACTATGGCTACACCTTC.

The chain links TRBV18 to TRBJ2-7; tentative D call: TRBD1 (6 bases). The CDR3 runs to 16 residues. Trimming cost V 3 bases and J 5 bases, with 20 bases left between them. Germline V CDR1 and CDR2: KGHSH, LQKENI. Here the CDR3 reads CASSPPNSQGPHEQYF. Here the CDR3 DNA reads TGTGCCAGCTCACCCCCGAACAGTCAGGGGCCCCACGAGCAGTACTTC. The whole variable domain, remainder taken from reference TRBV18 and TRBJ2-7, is NAGVMQNPRHLVRRRGQEARLRCSPMKGHSHVYWYRQLPEEGLKFMVYLQKENIIDESGMPKERFSAEFPKEGPSILRIQQVVRGDSAAYFCASSPPNSQGPHEQYFGPGTRLTVT.

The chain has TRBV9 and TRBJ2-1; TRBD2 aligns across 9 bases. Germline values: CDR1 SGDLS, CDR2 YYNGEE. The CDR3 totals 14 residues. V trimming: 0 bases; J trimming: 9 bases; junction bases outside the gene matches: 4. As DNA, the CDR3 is TGTGCCAGCAGCGTAGGTAGCGGGGGTACTGAGCAGTTCTTC. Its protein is CASSVGSGGTEQFF.

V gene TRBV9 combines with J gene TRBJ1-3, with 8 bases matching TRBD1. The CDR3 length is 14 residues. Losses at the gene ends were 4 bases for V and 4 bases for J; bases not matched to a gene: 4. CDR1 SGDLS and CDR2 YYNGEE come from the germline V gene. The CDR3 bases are TGTGCCAGCAGCTCAGGACAGGGCGGAAACACCATATATTTT. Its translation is CASSSGQGGNTIYF.

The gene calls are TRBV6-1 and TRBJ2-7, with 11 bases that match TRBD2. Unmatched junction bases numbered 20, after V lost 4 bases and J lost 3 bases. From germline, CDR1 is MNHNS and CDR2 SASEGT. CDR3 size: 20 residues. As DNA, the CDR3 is TGTGCCAGCAGTGCCCCGTTCACTAGCGGGAGATTCCCGCCAGACTACGAGCAGTACTTC. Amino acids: CASSAPFTSGRFPPDYEQYF.

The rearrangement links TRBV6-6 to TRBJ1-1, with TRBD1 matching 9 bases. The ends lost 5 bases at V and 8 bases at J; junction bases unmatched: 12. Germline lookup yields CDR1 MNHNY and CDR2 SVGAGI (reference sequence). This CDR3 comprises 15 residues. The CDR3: CASSPLGGQGLEAFF. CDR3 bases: TGTGCCAGCAGTCCACTCGGCGGACAGGGGCTGGAAGCTTTCTTT.

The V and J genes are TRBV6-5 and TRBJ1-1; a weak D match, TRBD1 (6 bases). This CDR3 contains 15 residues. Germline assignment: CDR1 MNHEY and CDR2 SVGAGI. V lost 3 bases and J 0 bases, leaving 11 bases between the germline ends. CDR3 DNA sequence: TGTGCCAGCAGTTATTCTGGACAGTTGAACACTGAAGCTTTCTTT. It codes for CASSYSGQLNTEAFF.

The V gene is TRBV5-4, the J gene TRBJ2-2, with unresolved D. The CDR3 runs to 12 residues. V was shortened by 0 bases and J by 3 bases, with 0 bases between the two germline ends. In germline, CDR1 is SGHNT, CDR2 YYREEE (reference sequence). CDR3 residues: CASSLDTGELFF. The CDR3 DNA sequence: TGTGCCAGCAGCTTGGACACCGGGGAGCTGTTTTTT.

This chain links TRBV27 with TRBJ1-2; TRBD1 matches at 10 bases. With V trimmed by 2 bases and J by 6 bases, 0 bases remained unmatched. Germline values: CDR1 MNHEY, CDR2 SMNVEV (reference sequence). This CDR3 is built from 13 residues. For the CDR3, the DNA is TGTGCCAGCAGTTTAGGGACAGGGGATGGCTACACCTTC. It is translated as CASSLGTGDGYTF.

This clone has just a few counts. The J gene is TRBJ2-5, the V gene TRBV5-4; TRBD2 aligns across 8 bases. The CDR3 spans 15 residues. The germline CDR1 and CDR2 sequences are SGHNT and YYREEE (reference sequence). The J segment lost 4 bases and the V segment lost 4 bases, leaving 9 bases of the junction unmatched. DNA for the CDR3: TGTGCCAGCAGCCTCTGGCAGGCGGGGGGAGAGACCCAGTACTTC. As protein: CASSLWQAGGETQYF.

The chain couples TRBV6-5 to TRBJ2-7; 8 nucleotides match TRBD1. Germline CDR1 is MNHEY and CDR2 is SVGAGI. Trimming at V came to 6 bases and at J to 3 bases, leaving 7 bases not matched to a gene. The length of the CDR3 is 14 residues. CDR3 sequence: CASSLDRVSYEQYF. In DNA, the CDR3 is TGTGCCAGCAGCCTGGACAGGGTAAGCTACGAGCAGTACTTC.

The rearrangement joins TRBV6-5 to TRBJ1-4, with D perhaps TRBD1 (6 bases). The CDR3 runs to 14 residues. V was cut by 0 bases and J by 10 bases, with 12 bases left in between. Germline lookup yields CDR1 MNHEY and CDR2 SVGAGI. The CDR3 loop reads CASSYSGADGKLFF. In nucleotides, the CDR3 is TGTGCCAGCAGTTACTCGGGGGCGGATGGAAAACTGTTTTTT.

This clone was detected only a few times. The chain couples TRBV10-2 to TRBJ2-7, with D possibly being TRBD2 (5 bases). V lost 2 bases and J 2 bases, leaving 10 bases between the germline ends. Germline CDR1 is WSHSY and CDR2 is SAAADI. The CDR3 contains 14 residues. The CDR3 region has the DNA TGCGCCAGCAGTGAGGGGAGCGGTACCTACGAGCAGTACTTC. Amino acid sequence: CASSEGSGTYEQYF.

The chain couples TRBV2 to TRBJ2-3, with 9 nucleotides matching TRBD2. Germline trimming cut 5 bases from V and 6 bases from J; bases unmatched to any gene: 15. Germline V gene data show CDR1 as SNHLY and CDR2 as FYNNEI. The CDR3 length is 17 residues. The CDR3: CASSKGLLAGDADTQYF. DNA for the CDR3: TGTGCCAGCAGTAAGGGCCTACTAGCGGGCGACGCGGATACGCAGTATTTT.